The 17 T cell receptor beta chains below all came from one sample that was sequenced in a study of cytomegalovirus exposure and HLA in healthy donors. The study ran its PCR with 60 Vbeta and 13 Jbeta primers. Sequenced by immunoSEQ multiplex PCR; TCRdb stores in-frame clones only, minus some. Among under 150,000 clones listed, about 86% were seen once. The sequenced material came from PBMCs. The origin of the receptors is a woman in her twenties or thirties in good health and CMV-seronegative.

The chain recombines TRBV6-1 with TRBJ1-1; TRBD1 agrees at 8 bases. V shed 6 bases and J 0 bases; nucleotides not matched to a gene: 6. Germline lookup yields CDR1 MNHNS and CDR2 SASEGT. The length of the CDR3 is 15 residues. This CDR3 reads CASSTGGFMNTEAFF. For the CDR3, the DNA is TGTGCCAGCAGCACAGGGGGATTTATGAACACTGAAGCTTTCTTT.

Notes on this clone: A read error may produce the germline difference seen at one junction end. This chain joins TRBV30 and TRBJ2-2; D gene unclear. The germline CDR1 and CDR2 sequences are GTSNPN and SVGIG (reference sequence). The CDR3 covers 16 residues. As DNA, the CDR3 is TGTGCGTGGAGTCAACGCCTAGGAACGGCGGCCGGGGAGCTGTTTTTT. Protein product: CAWSQRLGTAAGELFF.

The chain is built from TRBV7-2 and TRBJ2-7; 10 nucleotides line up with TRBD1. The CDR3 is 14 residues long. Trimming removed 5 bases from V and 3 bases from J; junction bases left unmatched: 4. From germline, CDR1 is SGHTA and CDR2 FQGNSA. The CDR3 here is CASSPRTGGYEQYF. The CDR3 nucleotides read TGTGCCAGCAGCCCCCGGACAGGGGGCTACGAGCAGTACTTC. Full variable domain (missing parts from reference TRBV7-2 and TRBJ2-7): GAGVSQSPSNKVTEKGKDVELRCDPISGHTALYWYRQSLGQGLEFLIYFQGNSAPDKSGLPSDRFSAERTGGSVSTLTIQRTQQEDSAVYLCASSPRTGGYEQYFGPGTRLTVT.

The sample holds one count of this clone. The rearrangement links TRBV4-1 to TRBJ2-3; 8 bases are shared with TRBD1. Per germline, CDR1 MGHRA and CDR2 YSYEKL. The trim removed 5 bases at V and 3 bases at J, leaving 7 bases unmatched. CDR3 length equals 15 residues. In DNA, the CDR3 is TGCGCCAGCAGCTCTCAGGACAGGGAAACAGATACGCAGTATTTT. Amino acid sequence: CASSSQDRETDTQYF.

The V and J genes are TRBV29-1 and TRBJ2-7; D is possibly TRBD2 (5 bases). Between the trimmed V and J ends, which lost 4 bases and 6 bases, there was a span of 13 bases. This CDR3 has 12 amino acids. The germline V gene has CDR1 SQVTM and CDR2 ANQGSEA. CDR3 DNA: TGCAGCGTTGCTGAGGGTGCCGGCGAGCAGTACTTC. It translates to CSVAEGAGEQYF.

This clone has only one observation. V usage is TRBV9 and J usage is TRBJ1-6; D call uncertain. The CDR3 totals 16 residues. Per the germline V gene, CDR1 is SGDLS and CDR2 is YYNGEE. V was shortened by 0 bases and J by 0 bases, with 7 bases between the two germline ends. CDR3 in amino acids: CASSVGPLSYNSPLHF. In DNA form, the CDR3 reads TGTGCCAGCAGCGTAGGGCCCCTCTCCTATAATTCACCCCTCCACTTT.

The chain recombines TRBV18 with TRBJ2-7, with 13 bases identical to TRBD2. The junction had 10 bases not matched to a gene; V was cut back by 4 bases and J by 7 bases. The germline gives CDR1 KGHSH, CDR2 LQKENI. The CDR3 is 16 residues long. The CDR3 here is CASSRSTSGRAGEQYF. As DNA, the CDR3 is TGTGCCAGCTCACGCTCTACTAGCGGGAGGGCCGGAGAGCAGTACTTC.

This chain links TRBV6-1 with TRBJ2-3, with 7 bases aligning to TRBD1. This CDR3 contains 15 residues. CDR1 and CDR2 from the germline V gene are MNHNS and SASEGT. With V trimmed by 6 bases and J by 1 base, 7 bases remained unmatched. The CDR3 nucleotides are TGTGCCAGCAGGAACAGGGGTTTTGGCACAGATACGCAGTATTTT. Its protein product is CASRNRGFGTDTQYF.

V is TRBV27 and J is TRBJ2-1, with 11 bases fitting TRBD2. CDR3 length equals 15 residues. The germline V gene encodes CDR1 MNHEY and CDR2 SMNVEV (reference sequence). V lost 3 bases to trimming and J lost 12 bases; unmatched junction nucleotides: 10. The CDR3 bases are TGTGCCAGCAGTTTGACTAGCGGGATGCGGAAGGGGCAGTTCTTC. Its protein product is CASSLTSGMRKGQFF.

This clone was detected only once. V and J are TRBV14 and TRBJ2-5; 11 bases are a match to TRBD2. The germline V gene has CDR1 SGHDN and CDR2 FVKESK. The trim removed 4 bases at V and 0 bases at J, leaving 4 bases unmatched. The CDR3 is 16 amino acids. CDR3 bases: TGTGCCAGCAGCCCTACTAGCGGGGGATACCAAGAGACCCAGTACTTC. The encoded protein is CASSPTSGGYQETQYF.

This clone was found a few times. CDR3 bases: TGTGCCAGTAGTATCCCGGGAGTCACTGAAGCTTTCTTT. This gives the protein CASSIPGVTEAFF. The chain links TRBV19 to TRBJ1-1; no definite D call. The CDR3 runs to 13 residues. In germline, CDR1 is LNHDA, CDR2 SQIVND (reference sequence). Deletions cut 3 bases from V and 4 bases from J, with 9 bases between.

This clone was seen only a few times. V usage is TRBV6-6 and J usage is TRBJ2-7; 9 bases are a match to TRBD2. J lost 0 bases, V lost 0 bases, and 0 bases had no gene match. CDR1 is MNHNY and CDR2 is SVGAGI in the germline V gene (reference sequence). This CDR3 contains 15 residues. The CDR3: CASSYSSGSSYEQYF. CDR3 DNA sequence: TGTGCCAGCAGTTACTCTAGCGGGAGCTCCTACGAGCAGTACTTC.

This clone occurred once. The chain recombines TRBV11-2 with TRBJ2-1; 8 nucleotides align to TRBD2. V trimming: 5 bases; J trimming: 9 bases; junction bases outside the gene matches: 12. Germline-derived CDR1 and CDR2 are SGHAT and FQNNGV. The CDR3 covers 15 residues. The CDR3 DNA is TGTGCCAGCAGCCTCTCCCCCATTGCGGGAGGTGAGCAGTTCTTC. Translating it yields CASSLSPIAGGEQFF.

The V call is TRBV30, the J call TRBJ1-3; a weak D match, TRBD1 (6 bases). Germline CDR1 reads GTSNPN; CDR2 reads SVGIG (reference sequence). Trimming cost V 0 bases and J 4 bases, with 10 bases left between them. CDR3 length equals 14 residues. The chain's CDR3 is CAWSVRGGGNTIYF. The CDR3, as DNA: TGTGCCTGGAGTGTACGCGGGGGCGGAAACACCATATATTTT.

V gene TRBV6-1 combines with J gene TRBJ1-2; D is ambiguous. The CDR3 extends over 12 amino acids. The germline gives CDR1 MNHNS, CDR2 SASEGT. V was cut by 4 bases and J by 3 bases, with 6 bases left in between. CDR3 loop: CASSVGDYGYTF. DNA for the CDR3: TGTGCCAGCAGTGTGGGAGACTATGGCTACACCTTC.

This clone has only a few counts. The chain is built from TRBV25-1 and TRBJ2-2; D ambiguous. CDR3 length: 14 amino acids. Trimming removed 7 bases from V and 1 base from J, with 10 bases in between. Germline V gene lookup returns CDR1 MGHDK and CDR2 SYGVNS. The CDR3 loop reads CASTPRGNTGELFF. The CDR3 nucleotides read TGTGCCAGCACCCCCCGCGGGAACACCGGGGAGCTGTTTTTT.

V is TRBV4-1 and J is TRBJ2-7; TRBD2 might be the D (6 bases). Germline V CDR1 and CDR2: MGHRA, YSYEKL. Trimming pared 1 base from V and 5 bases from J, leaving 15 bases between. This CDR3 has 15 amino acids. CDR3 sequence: CASSQGIRTGDEQYF. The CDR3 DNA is TGCGCCAGCAGCCAAGGTATTAGAACGGGAGACGAGCAGTACTTC.